The 27 T cell receptor beta chains below all came from one sample that was sequenced in a study of cytomegalovirus exposure and HLA in healthy donors. The assay was immunoSEQ multiplex PCR, and TCRdb's table has in-frame clones only and misses some. The table has roughly 220,000 clones, over 80% seen once. Sequencing was done on a sample of PBMCs. All receptors come from a woman aged 30 to 39 in good health and CMV-seropositive.

V usage is TRBV5-1 and J usage is TRBJ2-7; no clear D. With 4 bases removed from V and 0 bases from J, the gap between germline ends came to 8 bases. This CDR3 has 13 residues. In germline, CDR1 is SGHRS, CDR2 YFSETQ. CDR3 in amino acids: CASSLLNSYEQYF. The DNA of the CDR3 is TGCGCCAGCAGCCTCTTAAACTCCTACGAGCAGTACTTC.

This chain links TRBV29-1 with TRBJ2-7; TRBD1 agrees at 11 bases. The J segment lost 6 bases and the V segment lost 6 bases, leaving 4 bases of the junction unmatched. This CDR3 has 12 residues. Germline lookup yields CDR1 SQVTM and CDR2 ANQGSEA. Written as DNA, the CDR3 is TGCAGCGTGGGACAGGGGGGCAGCGAGCAGTACTTC. This codes for CSVGQGGSEQYF.

The genes are TRBV11-2 and TRBJ1-3; TRBD1 aligns across 10 bases. Per the germline V gene, CDR1 is SGHAT and CDR2 is FQNNGV. After removal of 8 bases from V and 7 bases from J, the junction contained 2 bases not matched to a gene. The CDR3 runs to 12 residues. This chain's CDR3 is CASQTGGNTIYF. The CDR3 coding sequence is TGTGCCAGCCAGACAGGGGGCAACACCATATATTTT.

J is TRBJ1-3 and V is TRBV9; D is undetermined. Trimming shortened V by 7 bases and J by 2 bases, and 7 bases separated the two germline ends. In germline, CDR1 is SGDLS, CDR2 YYNGEE. The CDR3 is 12 residues long. The CDR3 spells CASGKTGNTIYF. CDR3 sequence (DNA): TGTGCCAGCGGAAAAACTGGAAACACCATATATTTT. The full variable domain, rest sourced from reference TRBV9 and TRBJ1-3, is DSGVTQTPKHLITATGQRVTLRCSPRSGDLSVYWYQQSLDQGLQFLIQYYNGEERAKGNILERFSAQQFPDLHSELNLSSLELGDSALYFCASGKTGNTIYFGEGSWLTVV.

The V call is TRBV29-1, the J call TRBJ1-1, with no clear D. Germline V gene lookup returns CDR1 SQVTM and CDR2 ANQGSEA. Trimming removed 5 bases from V and 5 bases from J, with 9 bases in between. The CDR3 covers 11 residues. The CDR3 loop reads CSVPTQTEAFF. CDR3 DNA sequence: TGCAGCGTTCCGACCCAAACTGAAGCTTTCTTT.

The J gene is TRBJ2-2, the V gene TRBV11-3; D is unclear. The CDR3 contains 12 residues. Germline CDR1 reads SGHNT; CDR2 reads YENEEA. The V and J ends lost 5 bases and 4 bases respectively, with 5 bases between them. The CDR3 DNA follows: TGTGCCAGCAGCAGAGGCACCGGGGAGCTGTTTTTT. This gives the protein CASSRGTGELFF.

The chain links TRBV5-6 to TRBJ1-1, with unresolved D. Germline V CDR1 and CDR2: SGHDT, YYEEEE. V was cut by 4 bases and J by 1 base, with 14 bases left in between. CDR3 length: 15 residues. The CDR3 spells CASSLRPFGNTEAFF. In DNA form, the CDR3 reads TGTGCCAGCAGCCTAAGGCCTTTTGGGAACACTGAAGCTTTCTTT.

This rearrangement joins TRBV7-2 to TRBJ2-5, with 9 bases aligning to TRBD1. Germline V lookup: CDR1 SGHTA, CDR2 FQGNSA. After removal of 4 bases from V and 5 bases from J, the junction contained 5 bases not matched to a gene. The CDR3 consists of 14 residues. CDR3 coding DNA: TGTGCCAGCAGCTCGGCCGGGACAGGGGAGACCCAGTACTTC. Its protein is CASSSAGTGETQYF.

This chain connects TRBV28 to TRBJ1-1; D ambiguous. This CDR3 is built from 15 residues. Trimming shortened V by 7 bases and J by 0 bases, and 15 bases separated the two germline ends. Germline V gene lookup returns CDR1 MDHEN and CDR2 SYDVKM. The CDR3: CASTTSADMNTEAFF. In DNA form, the CDR3 reads TGTGCCAGCACTACGAGCGCGGATATGAACACTGAAGCTTTCTTT.

The chain combines TRBV29-1 with TRBJ2-3; TRBD2 aligns across 11 bases. CDR1 is SQVTM, CDR2 ANQGSEA, per germline. The V segment lost 8 bases and the J segment 2 bases; nucleotides outside the gene matches: 9. The CDR3 has 15 residues. The CDR3 sequence is CSHSGRAGDTDTQYF. In DNA, the CDR3 is TGCAGCCATAGCGGGAGGGCTGGAGACACAGATACGCAGTATTTT.

The rearrangement joins TRBV29-1 to TRBJ1-4; 7 nucleotides align to TRBD1. The CDR3 consists of 14 residues. After removal of 2 bases from V and 4 bases from J, the junction contained 4 bases not matched to a gene. CDR1 and CDR2 from the germline V gene are SQVTM and ANQGSEA. CDR3 region: CSVERQGLNEKLFF. DNA for the CDR3: TGCAGCGTTGAAAGACAGGGACTTAATGAAAAACTGTTTTTT.

The CDR3 region has the DNA TGTGCCAGCAGTGAAACGATTCCTAGCGGGGCTGAGCAGTTCTTC. Amino acids: CASSETIPSGAEQFF. The V call is TRBV6-1, the J call TRBJ2-1; 9 positions match TRBD2. Trimming took 2 bases from V and 9 from J; bases not matched to a gene: 8. This CDR3 has 15 residues. Germline CDR1 and CDR2: MNHNS and SASEGT.

The rearrangement joins TRBV5-8 to TRBJ1-4; TRBD1 matches 9 bases. This CDR3 contains 14 residues. The germline CDR1 and CDR2 sequences are SGHTS and YDEGEE. V shed 3 bases and J 7 bases; nucleotides not matched to a gene: 4. The CDR3 bases are TGTGCCAGCAGCTCACAGGGGGCGGCTGAAAAACTGTTTTTT. Its translation is CASSSQGAAEKLFF.

This chain uses TRBV7-8 with TRBJ2-5, with D perhaps matching TRBD1 (5 bases). This CDR3 is 13 amino acids long. The V and J ends lost 2 bases and 5 bases respectively, with 9 bases between them. Germline V gene data show CDR1 as SGHVS and CDR2 as FQNEAQ. The CDR3 DNA is TGTGCCAGCAGCTTAAGGTGGGGCGAGACCCAGTACTTC. It translates to CASSLRWGETQYF.

V usage is TRBV1 and J usage is TRBJ2-7; TRBD2 is the table's D call and was not checked against the DNA. TRBV1 is tagged as a pseudogene. The CDR3 spans 16 residues. The CDR3 DNA is TGCACCAGCAGCCAGTTATATGGGACTCCCGTCCGCGAGCAGTACTTC. The encoded protein is CTSSQLYGTPVREQYF.

The chain joins TRBV6-5 to TRBJ1-1; D remains ambiguous. Germline CDR1 MNHEY, CDR2 SVGAGI. Trimming pared 2 bases from V and 1 base from J, leaving 14 bases between. The CDR3 loop spans 16 amino acids. CDR3 sequence: CASSYKRTPQNTEAFF. CDR3 bases: TGTGCCAGCAGTTACAAGAGGACCCCCCAGAACACTGAAGCTTTCTTT.

A single count supports this clone. V and J are TRBV5-1 and TRBJ2-2; D unresolved. CDR1 and CDR2 (germline): SGHRS, YFSETQ. CDR3 size: 14 residues. The V gene lost 4 bases and the J gene lost 4 bases, with 11 bases spanning the gap. DNA of the CDR3: TGCGCCAGCAGCCCGACCGACGGCACCGGGGAGCTGTTTTTT. Its translation is CASSPTDGTGELFF.

The rearrangement links TRBV19 to TRBJ2-7; 8 nucleotides line up with TRBD1. Germline CDR1 and CDR2: LNHDA and SQIVND (reference sequence). The CDR3 is 15 residues long. Trimming removed 4 bases from V and 4 bases from J; junction bases left unmatched: 9. CDR3 nucleotide sequence: TGTGCCAGTAGTACCATGGACAGGGACTTTTACGAGCAGTACTTC. Amino acid sequence: CASSTMDRDFYEQYF. The full variable domain, completed using reference TRBV19 and TRBJ2-7, is DGGITQSPKYLFRKEGQNVTLSCEQNLNHDAMYWYRQDPGQGLRLIYYSQIVNDFQKGDIAEGYSVSREKKESFPLTVTSAQKNPTAFYLCASSTMDRDFYEQYFGPGTRLTVT.

This clone was seen just once. The rearrangement joins TRBV6-5 to TRBJ2-7; no clear D. This CDR3 region has 15 residues. V was shortened by 0 bases and J by 3 bases, with 12 bases between the two germline ends. Germline values: CDR1 MNHEY, CDR2 SVGAGI. CDR3 DNA sequence: TGTGCCAGCAGTTACTCCGCAAGTTCTTTCTACGAGCAGTACTTC. Its protein is CASSYSASSFYEQYF.

This chain links TRBV11-3 with TRBJ2-2; 7 nucleotides agree with TRBD1. The ends lost 5 bases at V and 10 bases at J; junction bases unmatched: 10. The germline CDR1 and CDR2 sequences are SGHNT and YENEEA. The CDR3 contains 14 residues. CDR3 DNA sequence: TGTGCCAGCAGCAACCGACAGGGAAAGGTGGAGCTGTTTTTT. Translated, it gives CASSNRQGKVELFF.

This clone appeared a single time. J is TRBJ1-2 and V is TRBV7-8; D gene uncertain. Trimming removed 9 bases from V and 4 bases from J, with 12 bases in between. There are 12 residues in the CDR3. Germline-derived CDR1 and CDR2 are SGHVS and FQNEAQ. The CDR3 protein is CASSGHIYGYTF. DNA for the CDR3: TGTGCCAGTTCCGGGCATATCTATGGCTACACCTTC.

This chain joins TRBV6-1 and TRBJ1-2; 9 nucleotides match TRBD1. There are 14 residues in the CDR3. Losses at the gene ends were 3 bases for V and 6 bases for J; bases not matched to a gene: 5. Germline CDR1 is MNHNS and CDR2 is SASEGT. The CDR3 spells CASSEGQGADGYTF. The CDR3 bases are TGTGCCAGCAGTGAGGGACAGGGAGCGGATGGCTACACCTTC.

The genes are TRBV5-1 and TRBJ2-1; 11 positions match TRBD2. Germline V lookup: CDR1 SGHRS, CDR2 YFSETQ. The CDR3 covers 13 residues. With V trimmed by 2 bases and J by 8 bases, 0 bases remained unmatched. As DNA, the CDR3 is TGCGCCAGCAGCTTACTAGCGGGAGATGAGCAGTTCTTC. Translating gives CASSLLAGDEQFF.

The chain links TRBV19 to TRBJ2-7; D is uncertain. Germline V gene lookup returns CDR1 LNHDA and CDR2 SQIVND (reference sequence). The CDR3 loop spans 13 amino acids. Trimming left V 0 bases short and J 3 bases short, with 6 bases between. The CDR3 DNA is TGTGCCAGTAGTATAGATATCTACTACGAGCAGTACTTC. Translating gives CASSIDIYYEQYF.

The chain is built from TRBV6-5 and TRBJ1-4, with a weak D call TRBD1 (5 bases). The CDR3 contains 13 residues. Germline V CDR1 and CDR2: MNHEY, SVGAGI. V shed 4 bases and J shed 8 bases, with 11 bases lying between them. CDR3 bases: TGTGCCAGCAGTTTTTACGGGGACGAAAAACTGTTTTTT. It specifies CASSFYGDEKLFF.

V is TRBV11-2 and J is TRBJ2-5; 8 bases agree with TRBD2. CDR1 is SGHAT and CDR2 is FQNNGV in the germline V gene. V gave up 1 base and J gave up 9 bases; unmatched junction bases: 10. The CDR3 contains 15 residues. In DNA form, the CDR3 reads TGTGCCAGCAGCTTAGTTCGGGAGGGCCGGAGAGCCCAGTACTTC. This gives the protein CASSLVREGRRAQYF.

V usage is TRBV9 and J usage is TRBJ2-2; a weak D match, TRBD2 (6 bases). Trimming took off 0 bases at V and 6 bases at J, with 15 bases between the two ends. This CDR3 has 16 amino acids. Germline CDR1 SGDLS, CDR2 YYNGEE. The CDR3 nucleotides are TGTGCCAGCAGCGTAGAAAGCTCTAGCGAAGCCGGGGAGCTGTTTTTT. Translation: CASSVESSSEAGELFF.